This T cell receptor beta chain was recorded in a study of T cell repertoires in cytomegalovirus infection. About the research overall: Signatures in public TCR beta sequences pointed to both CMV infection and matching HLA type. The study, taken as a whole, reports: Identification of carriers of CMV plus the relevant HLA was achieved through cumulative public TCR beta family frequency.

Regarding this clonotype: Its antigen remains unidentified.

Trimming took 10 bases from V and 8 from J, leaving 17 bases between them. Germline CDR1 is LGHDT and CDR2 is YNNKEL (reference sequence). CDR3 length: 13 amino acids. TCRdb processed the reads anew with MiXCR; each CDR3 protein has one entry. The sample consists of 310,000 or so distinct CDR3 sequences, about 23% of them appearing once. The chain recombines TRBV3-1 with TRBJ1-4, with D possibly TRBD1 on 5 matching bases. This receptor was obtained from a human donor in good health (CMV status not recorded). Some clones in this sample may be carry-over from other donors' samples. Sequencing was carried out using PBMCs. The CDR3 sequence is CATWDGEWEKLFF. The CDR3 nucleotides are TGTGCCACCTGGGACGGGGAGTGGGAAAAACTGTTTTTT. The full variable domain, rest sourced from reference TRBV3-1 and TRBJ1-4, is DTAVSQTPKYLVTQMGNDKSIKCEQNLGHDTMYWYKQDSKKFLKIMFSYNNKELIINETVPNRFSPKSPDKAHLNLHINSLELGDSAVYFCATWDGEWEKLFFGSGTQLSVL.